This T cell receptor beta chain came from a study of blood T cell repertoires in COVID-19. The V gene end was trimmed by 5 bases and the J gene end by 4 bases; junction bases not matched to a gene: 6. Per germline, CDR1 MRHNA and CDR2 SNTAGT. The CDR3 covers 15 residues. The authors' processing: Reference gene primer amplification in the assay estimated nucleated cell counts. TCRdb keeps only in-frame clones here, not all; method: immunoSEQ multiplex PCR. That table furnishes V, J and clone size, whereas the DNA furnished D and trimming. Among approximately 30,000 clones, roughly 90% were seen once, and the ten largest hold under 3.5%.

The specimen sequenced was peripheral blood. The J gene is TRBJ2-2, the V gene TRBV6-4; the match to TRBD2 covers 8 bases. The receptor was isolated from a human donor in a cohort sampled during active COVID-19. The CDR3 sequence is CASSSSGGSTGELFF. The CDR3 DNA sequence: TGTGCCAGCAGTTCAAGCGGGGGATCCACCGGGGAGCTGTTTTTT.